The sequence of this T cell receptor (beta chain) was determined in a study of metastatic and nonmetastatic thyroid tumors (dated by TCRdb to between 2020 and 2021). Study-level background: Repertoires were compared across peripheral blood and tumor or nodule tissue samples from malignant and benign thyroid patients.

None of the patients had been given any treatment before thyroid surgery. Patient clinical samples collected from about 2012 to 2018 were retrospectively analysed using T-cell receptor beta sequencing. The library was built by means of PCR. Data came from an Illumina HiSeq 4000. High-throughput sequencing was used to profile the CDR3 region of the TCR beta-chain in every patient. On the authors' methods: A classifier to discriminate distant-metastatic papillary thyroid cancer patients was built from CDR3 differences across clinicopathological groups. The Shannon index was used to assess repertoire diversity, and the Morisita-Horn index was used to assess tumor-blood repertoire similarity. TCRdb passed the public sequencing reads through fastp at Q25 and MiXCR, retaining productive beta sequences. TCRdb's processing, not the study's, gives the V and J calls here. This sample comprises roughly 72,000 clones, around 18% of them detected only once. More than 10% of the sample belongs to the ten largest clones.

What the research found in general, with its limitations: In both blood and tumor samples, TCR beta diversity was reported to be significantly higher in malignant tumors than in benign nodules.

Via the germline V gene (reference sequence), CDR1 is SGHAT and CDR2 FQDESV. The CDR3 contains 18 residues, cysteine and phenylalanine counted. The entry retains the CDR3 DNA only, 54 bases that are in frame from base 1. Of note for this clone: The clone's antigen remains unknown. One end of the junction does not line up with germline, which may come from a read error.

The origin of this receptor is a female donor with papillary thyroid cancer or a benign thyroid nodule (not recorded which). Some clones in this sample may be carry-over from other donors' samples. The chain joins TRBV11-1 to TRBJ2-2; 10 bases in between match TRBD1. Material for sequencing was blood. The DNA is as follows: TGTGTCAGCAGCTTAGCGGAACCGACAGGGGGCGACACCGGGGAGCTGTTTTTT. The encoded protein is CVSSLAEPTGGDTGELFF.